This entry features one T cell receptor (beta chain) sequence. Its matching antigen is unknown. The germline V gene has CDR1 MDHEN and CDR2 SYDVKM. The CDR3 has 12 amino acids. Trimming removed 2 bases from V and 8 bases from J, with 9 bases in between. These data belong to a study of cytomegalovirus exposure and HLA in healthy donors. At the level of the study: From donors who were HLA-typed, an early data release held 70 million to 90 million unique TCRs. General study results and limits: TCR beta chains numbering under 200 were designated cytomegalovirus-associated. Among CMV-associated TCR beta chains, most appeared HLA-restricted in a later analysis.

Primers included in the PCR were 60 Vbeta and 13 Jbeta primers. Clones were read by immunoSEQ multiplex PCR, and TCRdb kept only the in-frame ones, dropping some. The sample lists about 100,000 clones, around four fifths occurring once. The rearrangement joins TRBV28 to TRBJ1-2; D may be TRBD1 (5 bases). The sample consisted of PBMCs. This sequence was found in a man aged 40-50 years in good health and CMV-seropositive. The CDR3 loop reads CASSLRGWGYTF. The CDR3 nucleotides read TGTGCCAGCAGTTTAAGGGGTTGGGGCTACACCTTC.